This T cell receptor beta chain was profiled in a study of regulatory T cells in long-lasting Graves disease (dated by TCRdb to about 2021). Context from the whole study: Newly diagnosed Graves' disease patients had taken antithyroid drugs for less than 3 months. The study took place in China and was registered as a clinical trial. This study used TCR sequencing and RNA sequencing of peripheral blood to compare persistent Graves' disease patients against newly diagnosed Graves' disease patients. A total of about 35 samples underwent TCR sequencing, from about 13 patients with persistent Graves' disease and 20 or so patients with newly diagnosed Graves' disease. Results the study describes overall, beyond this receptor: The study examined only peripheral blood because the primary lesion, thyroid tissue, could not be accessed. The authors acknowledged the small sample size as a limitation that may reduce accuracy. Preferential use of TRBV28, TRBJ1-2 and TRBJ2-5 was observed in persistent disease, whereas TRBV20-1 and TRBJ2-1 were favored in newly diagnosed disease. Sequencing and analysis were limited to the TCR beta chain. Compared with newly diagnosed patients, persistent Graves' disease patients had lower TCR Shannon entropy and fewer highly expanded clones, which suggests clonal expansion. More public clonotypes were shared among persistent patients (roughly 2,700) than among newly diagnosed patients (roughly 1,000).

The sample's time point label, in plain terms: newly diagnosed GD, antithyroid drugs for less than 3 months. For both TCR sequencing and RNA sequencing, RNA was extracted from PBMCs using TRIzol. Graves' disease was diagnosed according to American Thyroid Association guidelines. Patients were recruited from an endocrinology department in Xi'an, China. Each patient gave approximately 10 milliliters of peripheral blood, collected in an EDTA anticoagulant tube. Ficoll Paque Plus density gradient separation was used to isolate PBMCs, and no further T cell sorting was performed. An Agilent 2100 Bioanalyzer and agarose gel were used to check RNA quality, and a NanoDrop 2000 was used to measure RNA concentration. The library was produced with multiplex PCR. The reads were generated on an Illumina HiSeq 4000. To build TCR beta libraries, CDR3 regions were amplified by Arm-PCR using iRepertoire HTBI primers. PCR products were gel purified before sequencing. The study's own analysis went as follows. Across samples, approximately 68 TRBV and 13 to 15 TRBJ segments were identified and used for gene usage analysis of CDR3 amino acid clonotypes. COPE and FqMerger were used to merge the filtered high-quality paired reads into contigs. BLAST was used to align contigs to the IMGT TRBV, TRBD and TRBJ reference genes, and CDR3 was defined following IMGT. Any clonotype with a frequency above 0.1% was counted as a highly expanded clone. Repertoire diversity was measured by Shannon entropy, and V-J evenness by the Gini coefficient. A clonotype found in more than one individual was treated as public. TCRdb passed the public sequencing reads through fastp at Q25 and MiXCR, retaining productive beta sequences. Under each unique CDR3 protein, matching rows form one entry showing the most common genes and DNA. TCRdb's processing, not the authors' own work, is the source of the V and J calls. In this sample the table shows hundreds of thousands of distinct CDR3 sequences, 16% of which occur a single time. About 27% of the sample lies in the top ten.

Comment on this clonotype: Its cognate antigen has yet to be identified. Base qualities are not at hand, and no much larger clone is one base apart.

From cysteine to phenylalanine, the CDR3 is 14 amino acids long. Left in the record is the CDR3 DNA by itself, 42 bases read in frame from the first base. The germline V gene supplies CDR1 SGHRS and CDR2 YFSETQ. V is shortened by 3 bases, J by 2 bases, and the region joining them spans 11 bases. The sample also formed part of further work on T cells in Graves' hyperthyroidism and ophthalmopathy. Per that second paper: A patient counted as having stable Graves' hyperthyroidism if no progression to ophthalmopathy occurred over 18 months of follow-up. Hyperthyroidism patients were newly diagnosed, with disease duration under 2 months, and aged 18 to 65 years. Patients with uncontrolled infections, other autoimmune diseases, pregnancy or lactation were excluded. Diagnoses relied on clinical symptoms, serum thyroxine and TRAb, thyroid ultrasound and orbital computed tomography. A first-round RT-PCR of the TCR CDR3 used the HTBI primer set with the Qiagen OneStep RT-PCR kit. Most expanded thyroid clonotypes (frequency above 0.001) were also found in blood, which suggests that blood repertoires may mirror thyroid immune responses. A model built on a 13 V-J signature distinguished ophthalmopathy from stable hyperthyroidism, reaching about 89% sensitivity and 81.08% specificity in cross-validation and 80%/75% in testing. In validation, progression to ophthalmopathy was predicted by the model with 70.59% sensitivity and roughly 76% specificity, a median of about 6.4 months before onset. To identify TCR V-J signatures that set the groups apart, the researchers used a discovery cohort of 95 to 100 patients, made up of 40 to 45 with Graves' ophthalmopathy and 57 with stable Graves' hyperthyroidism. Prospective prediction of ophthalmopathy was tested in an independent validation cohort consisting of fewer than 20 hyperthyroidism patients and more than 15 patients who later progressed to ophthalmopathy. The 95 to 100 discovery patients were divided at random into training and test sets in a 7:3 ratio. Thyroid tissue and blood T-cell repertoires from about 6 Graves' hyperthyroidism patients were also compared in the study. After sampling, hyperthyroidism patients received methimazole starting at 30 mg daily, and ophthalmopathy patients received high-dose intravenous methylprednisolone. A second multiplex PCR round built the libraries, followed by size selection and purification. Paired-end sequencing of the libraries was performed with 100 bp reads on an Illumina HiSeq2000. SOAPnuke was used to process the raw data, removing reads that contained adapters or uncalled bases, had a mean Phred below 15, or lacked an exact match to the constant primer or identifier. High-quality paired reads were merged using COPE v1.2.5, and each unique nucleotide sequence was defined as a clonotype. Clonotypes were aligned to IMGT TRBV, TRBD and TRBJ reference segments using MiTCR v1.1. The analysis was restricted to V-J combinations with a frequency above 0.0001, which together covered just over 99% of the repertoires. The TCS score was defined as the ratio of F50 (clonal expansion) to E x V (chaos), calculated using BLOSUM62-based TCRdist between CDR3 peptides within each V-J. Welch's t-statistics and random forest reduced 500 to 550 V-J features to 13, which were used in a naive Bayes classifier (R e1071). Sample size was not statistically predetermined, and investigators were not blinded to group allocation. TCR Vbeta CDR3 sequencing of 135 peripheral blood samples (43 ophthalmopathy, 75 hyperthyroidism and approximately 17 progressor patients) is reported in the paper.

The receptor chain draws on TRBV5-1 and TRBJ2-5; the D region possibly corresponds to TRBD1 (6 bases align). The TCR comes from a man in his forties with Graves disease. Donor details come from another sample of the same person, matched by shared clones. Sequencing was performed on peripheral blood mononuclear cells (PBMCs), taken at new diagnosis, from a patient treated with antithyroid drugs. The DNA sequence reads TGCGCCAGCAGCTCGCCGGGACAACAAGAGACCCAGTACTTC. This encodes CASSSPGQQETQYF.